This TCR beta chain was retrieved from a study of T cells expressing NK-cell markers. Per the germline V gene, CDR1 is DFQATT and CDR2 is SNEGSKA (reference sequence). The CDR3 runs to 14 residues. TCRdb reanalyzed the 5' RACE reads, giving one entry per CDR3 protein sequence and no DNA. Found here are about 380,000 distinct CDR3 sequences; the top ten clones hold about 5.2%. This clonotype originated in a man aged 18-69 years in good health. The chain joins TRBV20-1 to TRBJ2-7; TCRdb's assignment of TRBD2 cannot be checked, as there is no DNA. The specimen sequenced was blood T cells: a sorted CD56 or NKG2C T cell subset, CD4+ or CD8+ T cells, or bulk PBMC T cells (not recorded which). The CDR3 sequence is CSAARLAGKYEQYF.